The T cell receptor beta chain described here comes from a study of tumor-infiltrating lymphocytes in primary liver carcinoma. In the study overall: Patients of both sexes were 30 to 69 years old.

Findings and limits, study-wide: The top-250-clone fraction was significantly higher in tumors than in blood (p = 0.039).

With a constant-region primer, TCR beta cDNA was made from 500 ng of total RNA. Three nested multiplex PCR rounds of slightly modified ARM-PCR generated TCR beta libraries. PCR rounds one and two used TRBV1-TRBV30 forward primers with a C-beta reverse primer for around 9 cycles each. TCRdb processed the multiplex PCR reads anew with MiXCR; each CDR3 protein has one entry. The sample shows about 190,000 distinct CDR3 sequences, 70% to 90% of them seen only once. With 3 bases removed from V and 10 bases from J, the gap between germline ends came to 19 bases. The germline V gene encodes CDR1 MNHEY and CDR2 SVGEGT. The CDR3 has 15 amino acids. About this clonotype itself: Its specificity is not known.

Scientists recovered RNA and DNA together from approximately 20-30 mg of unsorted bulk tissue. The sample comprised tumor tissue from primary liver carcinoma. The genes are TRBV6-2 or TRBV6-3 and TRBJ2-1; D gene unclear. This TCR derives from a middle-aged man with primary liver carcinoma and hepatitis B virus infection. The CDR3 is CASSYIANDQSEQFF. CDR3 in DNA: TGTGCCAGCAGTTATATCGCTAACGACCAGTCGGAGCAGTTCTTC.